The rows below give T cell receptor beta chains drawn from one sample of a study of blood T cell repertoires in COVID-19. Profiling relied on immunoSEQ multiplex PCR, and the TCRdb table lists in-frame clones only, not all of them. Of some 60,000 clones detected, approximately 91% appear once; the ten largest clones hold around 1.5%. The sequencing sample was made of peripheral blood. Receptor source: a human donor in a cohort sampled during active COVID-19. Both conserved end residues are part of each CDR3. Fields, in order: V gene, clone size, J gene, D gene, CDR3 DNA, CDR3 protein. A D gene is named only where the DNA matches it firmly. Clone size is given for some rows only: seen once, a few or many times, or a class if the clone is expanded.

v_gene: TRBV4-2; abundance: -; j_gene: TRBJ2-6; d_gene: -; CDR3nt: TGTGCCAGCAGCCAAGTTGCCAGGGCTGGGGCCAACGTCCTGACTTTC; CDR3aa: CASSQVARAGANVLTF
v_gene: TRBV5-1; abundance: -; j_gene: TRBJ1-5; d_gene: TRBD1; CDR3nt: TGCGCCAGCAGCCCAGGACAGGACCCCCAGCCCCAGCATTTT; CDR3aa: CASSPGQDPQPQHF
v_gene: TRBV9; abundance: -; j_gene: TRBJ2-3; d_gene: TRBD1; CDR3nt: TGTGCCAGCAGCGCAGGGGGCCACGGAGGGGATACGCAGTATTTT; CDR3aa: CASSAGGHGGDTQYF
v_gene: TRBV7-8; abundance: -; j_gene: TRBJ2-1; d_gene: -; CDR3nt: TGTGCCAGCAGCTTAGCGGACACCTACAATGAGCAGTTCTTC; CDR3aa: CASSLADTYNEQFF
v_gene: TRBV29-1; abundance: -; j_gene: TRBJ1-2; d_gene: TRBD1; CDR3nt: TGCAGCGCCGTCAAAAAGACAGGGGATGGCTACACCTTC; CDR3aa: CSAVKKTGDGYTF
v_gene: TRBV28; abundance: -; j_gene: TRBJ2-5; d_gene: -; CDR3nt: TGTGCCAGCAGTTTGTTGGGGGCGCGGGAGACCCAGTACTTC; CDR3aa: CASSLLGARETQYF
v_gene: TRBV19; abundance: -; j_gene: TRBJ1-2; d_gene: TRBD1; CDR3nt: TGTGCCAGTAGGATACAGGGGGCTAGCTACACCTTC; CDR3aa: CASRIQGASYTF
v_gene: TRBV19; abundance: -; j_gene: TRBJ2-3; d_gene: -; CDR3nt: TGTGCCAGTAGTACGAACCGGGATACGCAGTATTTT; CDR3aa: CASSTNRDTQYF
v_gene: TRBV7-9; abundance: -; j_gene: TRBJ2-4; d_gene: -; CDR3nt: TGTGCCAGCAGCTCCCGGCGGGGAAAAAACATTCAGTACTTC; CDR3aa: CASSSRRGKNIQYF
v_gene: TRBV12-3/TRBV12-4; abundance: -; j_gene: TRBJ2-5; d_gene: -; CDR3nt: TGTGCCAGCAGATTGGGCGAGACCCAGTACTTC; CDR3aa: CASRLGETQYF
v_gene: TRBV12-5; abundance: -; j_gene: TRBJ2-2; d_gene: TRBD2; CDR3nt: TGTGCTAGTGGTTTGATGGGGGGGGGCACCGGGGAGCTGTTTTTT; CDR3aa: CASGLMGGGTGELFF
v_gene: TRBV4-1; abundance: -; j_gene: TRBJ2-1; d_gene: TRBD2; CDR3nt: TGCGCCAGCAGCCCCGGAAGGACTAGCGGGATATCCAGGGAGTTCTTC; CDR3aa: CASSPGRTSGISREFF
v_gene: TRBV3-1/TRBV3-2; abundance: -; j_gene: TRBJ2-7; d_gene: TRBD1; CDR3nt: TGTGCCAGCAGCCGGACAGGGAGATACGAGCAGTACTTC; CDR3aa: CASSRTGRYEQYF
v_gene: TRBV11-3; abundance: -; j_gene: TRBJ2-1; d_gene: -; CDR3nt: TGTGCCAGCAGCTTTGGGTCCAGGGAGCAGTTCTTC; CDR3aa: CASSFGSREQFF
v_gene: TRBV6-5; abundance: few; j_gene: TRBJ1-1; d_gene: -; CDR3nt: TGTGCCAGCAGTTACTCGATTTCACAGCCTGAAGCTTTCTTT; CDR3aa: CASSYSISQPEAFF
v_gene: TRBV4-1; abundance: -; j_gene: TRBJ2-5; d_gene: -; CDR3nt: TGCGCCAGCAGCCAATGGAGGGGAGAGACCCAGTACTTC; CDR3aa: CASSQWRGETQYF
v_gene: TRBV15; abundance: -; j_gene: TRBJ2-5; d_gene: TRBD2; CDR3nt: TGTGCCACCAGCAGAGAAGTAGCGGGAGCTGGGGAGACCCAGTACTTC; CDR3aa: CATSREVAGAGETQYF
v_gene: TRBV11-2; abundance: -; j_gene: TRBJ2-7; d_gene: TRBD2; CDR3nt: TGTGCCAGCAGCTGGGGGACTAGCGACTCCTACGAGCAGTACTTC; CDR3aa: CASSWGTSDSYEQYF
v_gene: TRBV7-6; abundance: -; j_gene: TRBJ2-7; d_gene: -; CDR3nt: TGTGCCAGCAGCTTGGGGGGACTCGTCTACGAGCAGTACTTC; CDR3aa: CASSLGGLVYEQYF
v_gene: TRBV28; abundance: -; j_gene: TRBJ2-2; d_gene: -; CDR3nt: TGTGCCAGCATACCACAGGTCGTTGGGGCCGGGGAGCTGTTTTTT; CDR3aa: CASIPQVVGAGELFF
v_gene: TRBV7-8; abundance: few; j_gene: TRBJ2-7; d_gene: TRBD2; CDR3nt: TGTGCCAGCAGTCGTACTAGCGGGAGGAGGTACTACGAGCAGTACTTC; CDR3aa: CASSRTSGRRYYEQYF
v_gene: TRBV10-2; abundance: -; j_gene: TRBJ2-1; d_gene: TRBD2; CDR3nt: TGCGCCAGCCTGACCACCAAGAATCTAGCGGGAAGGCTTAGAAACAATGAGCAGTTCTTC; CDR3aa: CASLTTKNLAGRLRNNEQFF
v_gene: TRBV6-5; abundance: -; j_gene: TRBJ2-5; d_gene: -; CDR3nt: TGTGCCAGCAGTCACTTGACCAGGGGCCAAGAGACCCAGTACTTC; CDR3aa: CASSHLTRGQETQYF
v_gene: TRBV28; abundance: -; j_gene: TRBJ1-5; d_gene: TRBD1; CDR3nt: TGTGCCAGCAGTTTTAGTGGGGACAGCTTAGCTCCCTATAGCAATCAGCCCCAGCATTTT; CDR3aa: CASSFSGDSLAPYSNQPQHF
v_gene: TRBV14; abundance: -; j_gene: TRBJ2-3; d_gene: -; CDR3nt: TGTGCCAGCAGCCCGCAGGCCAGCTCCACAGATACGCAGTATTTT; CDR3aa: CASSPQASSTDTQYF
v_gene: TRBV28; abundance: -; j_gene: TRBJ2-2; d_gene: TRBD2; CDR3nt: TGTGCCAGCAGGCGTTTACTAGCGGGAGGGACCGGGGAGCTGTTTTTT; CDR3aa: CASRRLLAGGTGELFF
v_gene: TRBV7-9; abundance: -; j_gene: TRBJ2-3; d_gene: TRBD2; CDR3nt: TGTGCCAGCAGCTACCAGGGACTAGCGGAGAGCACAGATACGCAGTATTTT; CDR3aa: CASSYQGLAESTDTQYF
v_gene: TRBV5-1; abundance: -; j_gene: TRBJ1-4; d_gene: TRBD1; CDR3nt: TGCGCCAGCAGCCGCGTGCCCCAACAGGGGCCTAATGAAAAACTGTTTTTT; CDR3aa: CASSRVPQQGPNEKLFF
v_gene: TRBV7-9; abundance: -; j_gene: TRBJ1-2; d_gene: -; CDR3nt: TGTGCCAGCAGCTTACCAGGGCTTAACTATGGCTACACCTTC; CDR3aa: CASSLPGLNYGYTF
v_gene: TRBV5-1; abundance: -; j_gene: TRBJ1-4; d_gene: TRBD1; CDR3nt: TGCGCCAGCAGCGCTGGGACAGGGTTAAATGAAAAACTGTTTTTT; CDR3aa: CASSAGTGLNEKLFF
v_gene: TRBV6-6; abundance: -; j_gene: TRBJ2-7; d_gene: -; CDR3nt: TGTGCCAGCAGAAAAGACAGCTACGAGCAGTACTTC; CDR3aa: CASRKDSYEQYF
v_gene: TRBV19; abundance: -; j_gene: TRBJ2-2; d_gene: TRBD2; CDR3nt: TGTGCCAGTAGTATCGGTCTAGCGGATAACACCGGGGAGCTGTTTTTT; CDR3aa: CASSIGLADNTGELFF
v_gene: TRBV4-1; abundance: -; j_gene: TRBJ2-3; d_gene: -; CDR3nt: TGCGCCAGCAGCCAAGAAAGTAGCGGCCCTAGCACAGATACGCAGTATTTT; CDR3aa: CASSQESSGPSTDTQYF
v_gene: TRBV9; abundance: -; j_gene: TRBJ2-2; d_gene: -; CDR3nt: TGTGCCAGCAGCGGGCTGTGGTCGAACACCGGGGAGCTGTTTTTT; CDR3aa: CASSGLWSNTGELFF
v_gene: TRBV25-1; abundance: -; j_gene: TRBJ2-5; d_gene: -; CDR3nt: TGTGCCAGCATGTTCAGGGTGGAGACCCAGTACTTC; CDR3aa: CASMFRVETQYF
v_gene: TRBV5-6; abundance: -; j_gene: TRBJ2-3; d_gene: TRBD2; CDR3nt: TGTGCCAGCAGCCGCATAGCGCCAGCGGGGAGCACAGATACGCAGTATTTT; CDR3aa: CASSRIAPAGSTDTQYF
v_gene: TRBV5-1; abundance: few; j_gene: TRBJ2-7; d_gene: TRBD1; CDR3nt: TGCGCCAGCAGCCCAAGGGACAGGGGAAGAGGCGAGCAGTACTTC; CDR3aa: CASSPRDRGRGEQYF
v_gene: TRBV28; abundance: -; j_gene: TRBJ1-2; d_gene: -; CDR3nt: TGTGCCAGCAGTTTGGTAGGCGGCAGCTCCTATGGCTACACCTTC; CDR3aa: CASSLVGGSSYGYTF
v_gene: TRBV15; abundance: -; j_gene: TRBJ2-1; d_gene: TRBD1; CDR3nt: TGTGCCACCAGCGGCCGGGACAGGTTACACAATGAGCAGTTCTTC; CDR3aa: CATSGRDRLHNEQFF
v_gene: TRBV6-6; abundance: -; j_gene: TRBJ1-5; d_gene: -; CDR3nt: TGTGCCAGCAGGGCCCTCCCTGACAAGAGCAATCAGCCCCAGCATTTT; CDR3aa: CASRALPDKSNQPQHF
v_gene: TRBV29-1; abundance: -; j_gene: TRBJ2-2; d_gene: TRBD2; CDR3nt: TGCAGCGTTGGCTCCCCTTTAAGCGGGGCGAACACCGGGGAGCTGTTTTTT; CDR3aa: CSVGSPLSGANTGELFF
v_gene: TRBV6-2/TRBV6-3; abundance: -; j_gene: TRBJ1-5; d_gene: -; CDR3nt: TGTGCCAGCAGTTACCCCCGGGGCAATCAGCCCCAGCATTTT; CDR3aa: CASSYPRGNQPQHF
v_gene: TRBV10-2; abundance: once; j_gene: TRBJ1-4; d_gene: TRBD1; CDR3nt: TGCGCCAGCAGTGAGCGACAGGGCCATGAAAAACTGTTTTTT; CDR3aa: CASSERQGHEKLFF
v_gene: TRBV24-1; abundance: -; j_gene: TRBJ1-4; d_gene: -; CDR3nt: TGTGCCACCAGGCGGATTCGGGGACTAGCCGAGCATGAAAAACTGTTTTTT; CDR3aa: CATRRIRGLAEHEKLFF
v_gene: TRBV5-8; abundance: -; j_gene: TRBJ2-1; d_gene: -; CDR3nt: TGTGCCAGCAGCTTAGGCGGGGCCTACAATGAGCAGTTCTTC; CDR3aa: CASSLGGAYNEQFF
v_gene: TRBV18; abundance: -; j_gene: TRBJ1-6; d_gene: -; CDR3nt: TGTGCCAGCTCACCCACTAAACAGGCCCTCCACTTT; CDR3aa: CASSPTKQALHF
v_gene: TRBV27; abundance: -; j_gene: TRBJ2-7; d_gene: TRBD1; CDR3nt: TGTGCCAGCAGTTTATCGGGGACAGGGCCCTACGAGCAGTACTTC; CDR3aa: CASSLSGTGPYEQYF
v_gene: TRBV28; abundance: -; j_gene: TRBJ1-2; d_gene: TRBD1; CDR3nt: TGTGCCAGCAGTTTATCCTCTGGACAGGGGGCGGTCTATGGCTACACCTTC; CDR3aa: CASSLSSGQGAVYGYTF
v_gene: TRBV6-5; abundance: -; j_gene: TRBJ2-5; d_gene: -; CDR3nt: TGTGCCAGCGGAAATCGCAGGGTCCAAGAGACCCAGTACTTC; CDR3aa: CASGNRRVQETQYF
v_gene: TRBV7-3; abundance: once; j_gene: TRBJ2-3; d_gene: -; CDR3nt: TGTGCCAGCAGCTTCGGGACACCCACAGATACGCAGTATTTT; CDR3aa: CASSFGTPTDTQYF
v_gene: TRBV7-7; abundance: -; j_gene: TRBJ2-2; d_gene: -; CDR3nt: TGTGCCAGCAGCACAACAACAGGTCCAGGCACCGGGGAGCTGTTTTTT; CDR3aa: CASSTTTGPGTGELFF
v_gene: TRBV5-1; abundance: -; j_gene: TRBJ1-1; d_gene: TRBD1; CDR3nt: TGCGCCAGCAGCTGGAGGACAGGGGGCGGGTCTGAAGCTTTCTTT; CDR3aa: CASSWRTGGGSEAFF
v_gene: TRBV20-1; abundance: -; j_gene: TRBJ2-1; d_gene: TRBD2; CDR3nt: TGCAGTGCTAGTAGGGATTTCGTAGCGGGAGGGGGGAATGAGCAGTTCTTC; CDR3aa: CSASRDFVAGGGNEQFF